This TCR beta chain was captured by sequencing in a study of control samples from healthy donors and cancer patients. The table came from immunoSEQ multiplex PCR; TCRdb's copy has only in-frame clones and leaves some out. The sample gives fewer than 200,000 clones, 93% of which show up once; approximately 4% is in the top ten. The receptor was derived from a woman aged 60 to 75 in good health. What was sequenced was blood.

The CDR3 region is CASRSDPGTGPTEAFF. The CDR3, as DNA: TGCGCCAGCAGAAGCGACCCCGGGACAGGGCCCACTGAAGCTTTCTTT. The chain uses TRBV5-1 and TRBJ1-1; 9 bases agree with TRBD1. The CDR3 length is 16 residues. Germline CDR1 SGHRS, CDR2 YFSETQ. The trim removed 5 bases at V and 4 bases at J, leaving 12 bases unmatched.